The entry below gives a single TCR beta chain sequence along with its context. In the authors' workflow: For nucleated cells, counts were estimated from reference gene primer amplification. TCRdb's table, derived via immunoSEQ multiplex PCR, lists solely in-frame clones and lacks some. V, J and clone size are those of that table, while D and trimming were read from the DNA. The top ten hold 4.4% of the sample, which has 180,000 or so clones, approximately 87% seen once. This record comes from a study of blood T cell repertoires in COVID-19. Study-wide context: Samples came from the United States, Italy and Spain, spanning acute and convalescent COVID-19. In each case, the material was cDNA or gDNA derived from T cells, B-cell-depleted T cells, or PBMCs.

Germline trimming cut 4 bases from V and 4 bases from J; bases unmatched to any gene: 8. CDR3 length equals 14 residues. Germline lookup yields CDR1 SGHNT and CDR2 YYREEE (reference sequence). Either two negative PCRs, clearance, or symptom resolution qualified Cohort 3 donors as recovered. This TCR was sampled from a woman between 50 and 59 years old who had recovered from COVID-19. The material sequenced was PBMCs or T cells enriched from blood (not recorded which). V usage is TRBV5-4 and J usage is TRBJ2-7; 7 bases are shared with TRBD1. This chain's CDR3 is CASSIQGTSYEQYV. The DNA for the CDR3 is TGTGCCAGCAGCATACAGGGGACCTCATACGAGCAGTACGTC.